This T cell receptor beta chain comes out of a study of blood T cell repertoires in COVID-19. The table came from immunoSEQ multiplex PCR; TCRdb's copy has only in-frame clones and leaves some out. This table has 250,000 to 300,000 clones, about 86% appearing once. The CDR3 covers 14 residues. CDR1 is SQVTM and CDR2 is ANQGSEA in the germline V gene. J lost 4 bases, V lost 5 bases, and 10 bases had no gene match. The rearrangement uses TRBV29-1 and TRBJ1-2, with 7 bases fitting TRBD1. Sequencing was performed on peripheral blood. This receptor was identified in a woman aged 60-70 years with active or convalescent COVID-19. Here the CDR3 reads CSVLSRRDSYGYTF. In nucleotides, the CDR3 is TGCAGCGTTTTATCCCGACGGGACAGCTATGGCTACACCTTC.